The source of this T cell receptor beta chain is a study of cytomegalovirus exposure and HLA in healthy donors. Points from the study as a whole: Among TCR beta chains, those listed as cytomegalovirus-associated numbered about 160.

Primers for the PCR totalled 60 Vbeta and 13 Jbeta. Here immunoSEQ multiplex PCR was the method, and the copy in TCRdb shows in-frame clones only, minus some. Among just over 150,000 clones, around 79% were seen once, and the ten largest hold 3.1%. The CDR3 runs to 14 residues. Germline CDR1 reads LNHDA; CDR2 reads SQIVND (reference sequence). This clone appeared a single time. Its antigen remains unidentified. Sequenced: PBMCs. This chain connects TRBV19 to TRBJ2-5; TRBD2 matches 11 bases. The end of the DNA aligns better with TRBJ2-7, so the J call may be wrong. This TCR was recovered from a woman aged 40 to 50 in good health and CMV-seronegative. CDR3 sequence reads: CASGSSGGTDEQYF. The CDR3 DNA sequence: TGTGCCAGCGGATCTAGCGGGGGGACCGACGAGCAGTACTTC.